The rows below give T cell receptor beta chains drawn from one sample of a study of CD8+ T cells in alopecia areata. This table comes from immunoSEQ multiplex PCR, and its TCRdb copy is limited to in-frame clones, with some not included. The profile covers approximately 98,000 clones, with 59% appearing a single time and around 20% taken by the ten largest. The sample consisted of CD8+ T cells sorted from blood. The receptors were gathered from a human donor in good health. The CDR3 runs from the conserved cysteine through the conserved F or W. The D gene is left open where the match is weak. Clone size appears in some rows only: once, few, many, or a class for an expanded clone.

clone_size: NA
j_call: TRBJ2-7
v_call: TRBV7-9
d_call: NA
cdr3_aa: CASSPGLPPYEQYF
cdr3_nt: TGTGCCAGCAGCCCGGGACTGCCTCCCTACGAGCAGTACTTC

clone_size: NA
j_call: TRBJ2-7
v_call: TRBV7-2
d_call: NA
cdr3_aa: CASSPSSRGSYEQYF
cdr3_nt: TGTGCCAGCAGTCCGAGCAGTCGGGGAAGCTACGAGCAGTACTTC

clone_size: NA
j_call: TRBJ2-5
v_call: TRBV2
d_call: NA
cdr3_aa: CASSDADPEETQYF
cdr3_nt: TGTGCCAGCAGTGACGCGGACCCAGAAGAGACCCAGTACTTC

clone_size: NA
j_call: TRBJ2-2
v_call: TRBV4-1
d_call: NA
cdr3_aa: CASSQSLNTGELFF
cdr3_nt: TGCGCCAGCAGCCAGAGCCTGAACACCGGGGAGCTGTTTTTT

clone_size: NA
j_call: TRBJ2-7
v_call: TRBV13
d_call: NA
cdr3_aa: CASSEGGDPAPNEQYF
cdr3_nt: TGTGCCAGCAGTGAAGGAGGAGACCCGGCCCCCAACGAGCAGTACTTC

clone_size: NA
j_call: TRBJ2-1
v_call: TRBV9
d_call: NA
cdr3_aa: CASSTRASNEQFF
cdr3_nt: TGTGCCAGCAGCACTCGAGCAAGCAATGAGCAGTTCTTC

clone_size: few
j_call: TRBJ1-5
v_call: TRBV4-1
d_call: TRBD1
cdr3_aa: CASSQGPHRGNQPQHF
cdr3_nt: TGCGCCAGCAGCCAAGGGCCGCACAGGGGAAATCAGCCCCAGCATTTT

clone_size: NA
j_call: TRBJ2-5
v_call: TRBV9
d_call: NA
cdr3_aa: CASGSEETQYF
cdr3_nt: TGTGCCAGCGGGAGTGAAGAGACCCAGTACTTC

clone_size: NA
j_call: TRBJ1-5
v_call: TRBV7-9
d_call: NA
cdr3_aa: CASSLGGRRNQPQHF
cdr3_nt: TGTGCCAGCAGCTTGGGGGGGAGGAGAAATCAGCCCCAGCATTTT

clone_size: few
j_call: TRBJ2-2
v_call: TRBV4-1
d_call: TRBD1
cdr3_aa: CASSHPWTGGRTGELFF
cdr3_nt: TGCGCCAGCAGCCATCCGTGGACAGGGGGGAGAACCGGGGAGCTGTTTTTT

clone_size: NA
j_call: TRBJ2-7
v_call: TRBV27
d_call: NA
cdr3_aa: CASSPRINGYEQYF
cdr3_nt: TGTGCCAGCAGCCCGCGCATCAATGGGTACGAGCAGTACTTC

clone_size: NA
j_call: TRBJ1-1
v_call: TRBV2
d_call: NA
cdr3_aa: CASSGVANTEAFF
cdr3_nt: TGTGCCAGCAGTGGTGTAGCGAACACTGAAGCTTTCTTT

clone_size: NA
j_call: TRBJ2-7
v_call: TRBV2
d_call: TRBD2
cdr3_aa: CASRDSGAQYEQYF
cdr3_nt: TGTGCCAGCAGGGATAGCGGGGCCCAATACGAGCAGTACTTC

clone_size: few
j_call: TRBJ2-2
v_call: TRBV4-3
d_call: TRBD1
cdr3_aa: CASSRDSNTGELFF
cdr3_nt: TGCGCCAGCAGCCGGGACAGTAACACCGGGGAGCTGTTTTTT

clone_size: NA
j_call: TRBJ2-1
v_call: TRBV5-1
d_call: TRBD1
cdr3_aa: CASSIWTGRALYNEQFF
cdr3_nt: TGCGCCAGCAGCATTTGGACAGGGCGAGCATTATACAATGAGCAGTTCTTC

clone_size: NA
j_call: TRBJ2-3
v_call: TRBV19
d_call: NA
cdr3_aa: CASTMDIWVADTQYF
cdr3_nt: TGTGCCAGTACCATGGACATCTGGGTCGCAGATACGCAGTATTTT

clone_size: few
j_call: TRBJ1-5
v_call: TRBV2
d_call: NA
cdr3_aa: CASSDGGHRAGSDQPQHF
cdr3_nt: TGTGCCAGCAGTGATGGGGGCCATAGGGCCGGGAGTGATCAGCCCCAGCATTTT

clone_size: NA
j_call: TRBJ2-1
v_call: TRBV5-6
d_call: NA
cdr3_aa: CASSHNPGRDDEQFF
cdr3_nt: TGTGCCAGCAGCCACAACCCAGGACGAGACGATGAGCAGTTCTTC

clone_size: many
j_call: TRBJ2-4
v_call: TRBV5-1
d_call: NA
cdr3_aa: CASSLSAKNIQYF
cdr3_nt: TGCGCCAGCAGTCTCTCAGCCAAAAACATTCAGTACTTC